This entry lists 7 T cell receptor beta chains sequenced from one sample in a study of shared clonotypes between healthy human individuals. Method: immunoSEQ multiplex PCR; TCRdb's copy keeps in-frame clones and lacks some. The sample shows about 1.5 million clones, 95% to 99% of them seen only once. Sequences were obtained from naive CD4+ T cells sorted from blood. Subset in this sample: CD45RA+ positively selected. These receptor sequences come from a man aged 25 to 40 in good health.

The rearrangement links TRBV19 to TRBJ1-2, with D maybe TRBD1 (5 bases). The V end lost 3 bases, the J end lost 6 bases, and 17 bases lay between the germline ends. The length of the CDR3 is 15 residues. Per the germline V gene, CDR1 is LNHDA and CDR2 is SQIVND (reference sequence). Written as DNA, the CDR3 is TGTGCCAGTAGTATCCAGGGATTCCCTAAGGATGGCTACACCTTC. Translation: CASSIQGFPKDGYTF.

This clone was seen a single time. The genes are TRBV2 and TRBJ2-3; the match to TRBD2 covers 10 bases. This CDR3 has 15 amino acids. Germline CDR1 SNHLY, CDR2 FYNNEI. J lost 3 bases, V lost 1 base, and 1 base had no gene match. CDR3 DNA sequence: TGTGCCAGCAGTGAAGTGGGACTAGCGACAGATACGCAGTATTTT. It is translated as CASSEVGLATDTQYF.

In its sample, this clone was seen once. V is TRBV7-9 and J is TRBJ1-2; TRBD1 might be the D (5 bases). The CDR3 spans 18 residues. V lost 5 bases and J 0 bases, leaving 22 bases between the germline ends. CDR1 SEHNR and CDR2 FQNEAQ come from the germline V gene (reference sequence). The CDR3 loop reads CASSPSFAQGTSNYGYTF. The CDR3 nucleotides read TGTGCCAGCAGCCCATCCTTCGCCCAGGGAACTTCTAACTATGGCTACACCTTC.

The chain joins TRBV5-1 to TRBJ2-1, with 9 bases matching TRBD2. From germline, CDR1 is SGHRS and CDR2 YFSETQ. This CDR3 is built from 18 residues. Germline trimming cut 0 bases from V and 7 bases from J; bases unmatched to any gene: 14. The CDR3 loop is CASSLGRVQAGGWNEQFF. CDR3 sequence (DNA): TGCGCCAGCAGCTTGGGGAGGGTTCAAGCGGGAGGTTGGAATGAGCAGTTCTTC.

This sequence joins TRBV19 and TRBJ2-1; D ambiguous. Trimming left V 7 bases short and J 5 bases short, with 12 bases between. The length of the CDR3 is 13 residues. The germline gives CDR1 LNHDA, CDR2 SQIVND (reference sequence). CDR3 amino acids: CASTPRVHNEQFF. In nucleotides, the CDR3 is TGTGCCAGTACCCCAAGAGTCCACAATGAGCAGTTCTTC. The variable domain in full, completed from reference TRBV19 and TRBJ2-1, reads DGGITQSPKYLFRKEGQNVTLSCEQNLNHDAMYWYRQDPGQGLRLIYYSQIVNDFQKGDIAEGYSVSREKKESFPLTVTSAQKNPTAFYLCASTPRVHNEQFFGPGTRLTVL.

This clone was seen a single time. The gene calls are TRBV7-2 and TRBJ1-1; the D gene is possibly TRBD1 (6 bases). Germline CDR1 and CDR2: SGHTA and FQGNSA. This CDR3 is built from 15 residues. The V end was cut by 5 bases, the J end by 3 bases, with 16 bases between. The CDR3 is CASSAWGGKDTEAFF. The CDR3 DNA follows: TGTGCCAGCAGCGCATGGGGGGGCAAGGACACTGAAGCTTTCTTT. Full variable domain (rest looked up from reference TRBV7-2 and TRBJ1-1): GAGVSQSPSNKVTEKGKDVELRCDPISGHTALYWYRQSLGQGLEFLIYFQGNSAPDKSGLPSDRFSAERTGGSVSTLTIQRTQQEDSAVYLCASSAWGGKDTEAFFGQGTRLTVV.

The gene calls are TRBV11-2 and TRBJ2-6; 12 bases are shared with TRBD1. The CDR3 has 19 amino acids. V was clipped by 7 bases and J by 2 bases; unmatched bases: 12. Germline loops: CDR1 SGHAT, CDR2 FQNNGV. DNA of the CDR3: TGTGCCAGCAACCCGGTCAGGGGGACAGGGGGCGCTGGGGCCAACGTCCTGACTTTC. Encoded protein: CASNPVRGTGGAGANVLTF.